The 32 T cell receptor beta chains given below trace back to one sample, sequenced in a study of control samples from healthy donors and cancer patients. Assay: immunoSEQ multiplex PCR; the TCRdb copy retains only in-frame clones and omits some. The table shows fewer than 300,000 clones, with over 75% occurring only once. The sequenced sample consisted of PBMCs. The receptors stem from a woman aged 60-75 years with lung cancer.

The chain links TRBV9 to TRBJ1-4; TRBD1 is a possible D gene (6 bases). CDR1 is SGDLS, CDR2 YYNGEE, per germline. The germline V and J ends were trimmed by 0 bases and 7 bases, with 13 bases remaining between them. CDR3 length: 15 residues. The CDR3: CASSVGGRGSEKLFF. DNA of the CDR3: TGTGCCAGCAGCGTAGGGGGAAGGGGGAGTGAAAAACTGTTTTTT.

The chain joins TRBV5-1 to TRBJ2-5; no firm D call. This CDR3 has 15 amino acids. Germline V CDR1 and CDR2: SGHRS, YFSETQ. V was shortened by 0 bases and J by 5 bases, with 14 bases between the two germline ends. CDR3 amino acids: CASSLVPDLRETQYF. CDR3 coding DNA: TGCGCCAGCAGCTTGGTACCCGATTTGCGGGAGACCCAGTACTTC.

The J gene is TRBJ1-2, the V gene TRBV7-9, with 8 bases aligning to TRBD1. V lost 5 bases and J lost 2; bases outside the gene matches: 1. Germline V CDR1 and CDR2: SEHNR, FQNEAQ (reference sequence). The CDR3 totals 13 residues. The CDR3 sequence: CASSRDRNYGYTF. The CDR3 bases are TGTGCCAGCAGCAGGGACAGGAACTATGGCTACACCTTC.

The V and J genes are TRBV18 and TRBJ1-2; 12 bases are a match to TRBD1. CDR3 size: 16 residues. In germline, CDR1 is KGHSH, CDR2 LQKENI. V dropped 3 bases and J dropped 6; count of bases not matched to a gene: 8. CDR3 residues: CASSPTGTGGAHGYTF. CDR3 DNA sequence: TGTGCCAGCTCACCGACCGGGACAGGGGGCGCTCATGGCTACACCTTC.

This clone showed up just a few times. The genes are TRBV19 and TRBJ1-5; unclear D gene. The V end was cut by 5 bases, the J end by 9 bases, with 17 bases between. Looked up from germline, CDR1 is LNHDA and CDR2 is SQIVND (reference sequence). The CDR3 spans 14 residues. The CDR3 coding sequence is TGTGCCAGTAGTGCCCCCGGGATCATACTGCCCCAGCATTTT. It yields the protein CASSAPGIILPQHF.

The chain recombines TRBV6-6 with TRBJ1-3, with D maybe TRBD1 (5 bases). The V gene's germline CDR1 is MNHNY and CDR2 SVGAGI (reference sequence). Trimming took off 5 bases at V and 8 bases at J, with 22 bases between the two ends. The CDR3 sequence is 16 residues long. This CDR3 is CASSPQQKSRGDTIYF. The CDR3 region has the DNA TGTGCCAGCAGTCCCCAGCAAAAGTCGCGAGGGGACACCATATATTTT.

This clone ranks as medium-sized. The rearrangement joins TRBV12-3 or TRBV12-4 to TRBJ1-4; D not resolved. The CDR3 has 13 amino acids. The ends were cut back, 5 bases at V and 12 bases at J, with 16 bases in the middle. The CDR3: CASSQIQGSELFF. The CDR3 nucleotides read TGTGCCAGCAGTCAAATTCAAGGCTCCGAACTGTTTTTT.

V and J are TRBV4-1 and TRBJ1-1; no definite D call. This CDR3 has 14 residues. V was trimmed by 1 base and J by 0 bases, leaving 6 bases between them. Germline CDR1 reads MGHRA; CDR2 reads YSYEKL. The DNA of the CDR3 is TGCGCCAGCAGCCAAGGACGGATGAACACTGAAGCTTTCTTT. Amino acid sequence: CASSQGRMNTEAFF.

This rearrangement joins TRBV5-4 to TRBJ2-3, with D maybe TRBD2 (7 bases). V lost 2 bases, J lost 2 bases, and 12 bases lay in between. The CDR3 runs 15 residues. The germline gives CDR1 SGHNT, CDR2 YYREEE (reference sequence). The DNA for the CDR3 is TGTGCCAGCAGCTTAGGCGGGGGCTTCACAGATACGCAGTATTTT. Its translation: CASSLGGGFTDTQYF. The full variable domain, its missing parts supplied by reference TRBV5-4 and TRBJ2-3, is ETGVTQSPTHLIKTRGQQVTLRCSSQSGHNTVSWYQQALGQGPQFIFQYYREEENGRGNFPPRFSGLQFPNYSSELNVNALELDDSALYLCASSLGGGFTDTQYFGPGTRLTVL.

This clone was seen just once. The chain employs TRBV19 and TRBJ2-4; maybe TRBD1 (6 bases). The germline CDR1 and CDR2 sequences are LNHDA and SQIVND (reference sequence). V was trimmed by 5 bases and J by 6 bases, leaving 11 bases between them. The CDR3 sequence is 13 residues long. The CDR3 bases are TGTGCCAGTAGTTTCCTGGGGGCAAACATTCAGTACTTC. Its protein is CASSFLGANIQYF.

The V call is TRBV7-3, the J call TRBJ1-1, with D tentatively TRBD1 (5 bases). Germline V gene data show CDR1 as SGHTA and CDR2 as FQGTGA. V was pared by 4 bases and J by 6 bases, with 21 bases between. This CDR3 comprises 16 residues. The CDR3 reads CASSSPTRGEVAEAFF. The CDR3 coding sequence is TGTGCCAGCAGCTCTCCAACGAGGGGAGAGGTTGCTGAAGCTTTCTTT.

The rearrangement links TRBV6-1 to TRBJ2-2; 8 bases are a match to TRBD2. The CDR3 totals 16 residues. The V gene end was trimmed by 2 bases and the J gene end by 7 bases; junction bases not matched to a gene: 9. CDR1 is MNHNS, CDR2 SASEGT, per germline. The CDR3 nucleotides are TGTGCCAGCAGTGAACTTAACGGGGGGGCCGGCGGGGAGCTGTTTTTT. Amino acid sequence: CASSELNGGAGGELFF.

The rearrangement links TRBV6-5 to TRBJ2-7; no reliable D call. The CDR3 totals 14 residues. CDR1 and CDR2 (germline): MNHEY, SVGAGI. Trimming stripped 4 bases from V and 3 bases from J, with 13 bases between. CDR3 amino acids: CASSSRSGFYEQYF. In DNA, the CDR3 is TGTGCCAGCAGTTCACGGTCAGGCTTCTACGAGCAGTACTTC.

This clone showed up just once. V is TRBV29-1 and J is TRBJ2-7; TRBD1 matches 8 bases. The junction had 6 bases not matched to a gene; V was cut back by 4 bases and J by 7 bases. From germline, CDR1 is SQVTM and CDR2 ANQGSEA. The CDR3 is made up of 12 amino acids. CDR3 amino acids: CSVGQGTGEQYF. The CDR3 DNA reads as TGCAGCGTTGGACAGGGGACGGGGGAGCAGTACTTC.

The V gene is TRBV6-5, the J gene TRBJ2-1, with 7 bases matching TRBD1. CDR3 size: 16 residues. Germline CDR1 MNHEY, CDR2 SVGAGI. With V trimmed by 4 bases and J by 6 bases, 12 bases remained unmatched. The chain's CDR3 is CASSSPRRGTSNEQFF. The CDR3 DNA reads as TGTGCCAGCAGTTCCCCCCGCAGGGGGACCTCCAATGAGCAGTTCTTC.

V usage is TRBV3-1 (or the pseudogene TRBV3-2) and J usage is TRBJ2-2, with 10 bases identical to TRBD2. The CDR3 runs to 14 residues. CDR1 and CDR2 (germline): LGHDT, YNNKEL (reference sequence). V shed 8 bases and J 5 bases; nucleotides not matched to a gene: 5. DNA of the CDR3: TGTGCCAGCTGTACTAGCGGGGATACCGGGGAGCTGTTTTTT. Translated, it gives CASCTSGDTGELFF.

The chain is built from TRBV7-3 and TRBJ2-3; TRBD1 matches 9 bases. Trimming at V came to 2 bases and at J to 2 bases, leaving 2 bases not matched to a gene. Germline V lookup: CDR1 SGHTA, CDR2 FQGTGA. The CDR3 runs to 15 residues. Here the CDR3 DNA reads TGTGCCAGCAGCTTAGACAGGGGGGACACAGATACGCAGTATTTT. As protein: CASSLDRGDTDTQYF.

The V gene is TRBV19, the J gene TRBJ2-1, with 10 bases that match TRBD2. The trim removed 7 bases at V and 4 bases at J, leaving 4 bases unmatched. The CDR3 has 14 residues. Germline lookup yields CDR1 LNHDA and CDR2 SQIVND (reference sequence). CDR3 nucleotides: TGTGCCAGTAAAACTAGCGGGAAATACAATGAGCAGTTCTTC. This encodes CASKTSGKYNEQFF.

V gene TRBV2 combines with J gene TRBJ2-3; the D gene is possibly TRBD2 (5 bases). CDR1 SNHLY and CDR2 FYNNEI come from the germline V gene. This CDR3 has 14 residues. The V and J ends lost 7 bases and 0 bases respectively, with 11 bases between them. The CDR3 coding sequence is TGTGCCAGCAATCCTGCGGGCAGCACAGATACGCAGTATTTT. It codes for CASNPAGSTDTQYF.

For this clone: The same CDR3 arises from other DNA sequences in this sample as well. The chain couples TRBV6-5 to TRBJ1-5; 8 bases align to TRBD1. Germline V gene data show CDR1 as MNHEY and CDR2 as SVGAGI. Unmatched junction bases numbered 2, after V lost 0 bases and J lost 7 bases. The CDR3 runs to 14 residues. The CDR3 region is CASSYSQGGQPQHF. The CDR3 coding sequence is TGTGCCAGCAGTTACTCACAGGGGGGGCAGCCCCAGCATTTT.

J is TRBJ2-3 and V is TRBV6-5; 7 bases agree with TRBD1. From germline, CDR1 is MNHEY and CDR2 SVGAGI. V was clipped by 7 bases and J by 2 bases; unmatched bases: 3. The CDR3 is 13 residues long. The CDR3 is CASTTGATDTQYF. CDR3 bases: TGTGCCAGCACCACAGGGGCCACAGATACGCAGTATTTT.

This clone was picked up one time. The chain combines TRBV11-1 with TRBJ2-1; D unresolved. Deletions cut 2 bases from V and 0 bases from J, with 8 bases between. The CDR3 is 15 residues long. The germline V gene encodes CDR1 SGHAT and CDR2 FQDESV (reference sequence). CDR3 sequence: CASSLNGNSYNEQFF. Here the CDR3 DNA reads TGTGCCAGCAGCTTAAACGGAAACTCCTACAATGAGCAGTTCTTC.

V is TRBV18 and J is TRBJ2-5; D is unclear. Germline V gene lookup returns CDR1 KGHSH and CDR2 LQKENI. V shed 2 bases and J shed 7 bases, with 5 bases lying between them. The CDR3 length is 11 residues. CDR3 region: CASSPKATQYF. CDR3 DNA sequence: TGTGCCAGCTCACCAAAAGCGACCCAGTACTTC.

This clone was recorded only once. This CDR3 reads CASSQDARQPHEQYF. In nucleotides, the CDR3 is TGTGCCAGCAGCCAAGATGCGAGACAGCCCCACGAGCAGTACTTC. This chain joins TRBV4-2 and TRBJ2-7, with D maybe TRBD1 (5 bases). Looked up from germline, CDR1 is LGHNA and CDR2 is YNFKEQ. V dropped 0 bases and J dropped 5 bases, with 14 bases sitting between them. This CDR3 comprises 15 residues.

The genes are TRBV5-5 and TRBJ2-4, with D perhaps being TRBD1 or TRBD2 (6 bases each). V lost 1 base and J 6 bases, leaving 20 bases between the germline ends. Germline-derived CDR1 and CDR2 are SGHKS and YYEKEE (reference sequence). The CDR3 spans 17 residues. CDR3 sequence: CASSLRRELGGGNIQYF. In DNA form, the CDR3 reads TGTGCCAGCAGCTTGAGGAGGGAGCTAGGAGGGGGAAACATTCAGTACTTC.

This chain connects TRBV6-1 to TRBJ1-2, with a possible D match to TRBD1 (6 bases). Germline V gene lookup returns CDR1 MNHNS and CDR2 SASEGT. The ends were cut back, 3 bases at V and 0 bases at J, with 11 bases in the middle. This CDR3 region has 15 residues. CDR3 in DNA: TGTGCCAGCAGTGACGGAGGACAGACTAACTATGGCTACACCTTC. It yields the protein CASSDGGQTNYGYTF.

V usage is TRBV11-3 and J usage is TRBJ2-1, with D tentatively TRBD1 (5 bases). The length of the CDR3 is 14 residues. Trimming left V 2 bases short and J 8 bases short, with 13 bases between. From germline, CDR1 is SGHNT and CDR2 YENEEA. The CDR3: CASSLSGIVDEQFF. In nucleotides, the CDR3 is TGTGCCAGCAGCTTATCAGGGATCGTCGATGAGCAGTTCTTC.

This clone was counted a single time. This chain connects TRBV5-6 to TRBJ2-5; D is ambiguous. The CDR3 extends over 13 amino acids. V dropped 4 bases and J dropped 5 bases, with 12 bases sitting between them. The germline V gene has CDR1 SGHDT and CDR2 YYEEEE. The CDR3 bases are TGTGCCAGCAGCACCCCGAGGACGGAGACCCAGTACTTC. Protein sequence: CASSTPRTETQYF.

The V call is TRBV2, the J call TRBJ2-5; 8 bases match TRBD1. This CDR3 comprises 14 residues. The V gene's germline CDR1 is SNHLY and CDR2 FYNNEI. The V gene end was trimmed by 2 bases and the J gene end by 4 bases; junction bases not matched to a gene: 3. CDR3 in DNA: TGTGCCAGCAGTGAACTTACAGGGGGAGAGACCCAGTACTTC. Its translation is CASSELTGGETQYF.

CDR3 DNA: TGTGCTAGCGGAATATCGGCCGGCAACTATGGCTACACCTTC. Translation gives CASGISAGNYGYTF. V usage is TRBV12-5 and J usage is TRBJ1-2; D is unresolved. Trimming cost V 9 bases and J 2 bases, with 16 bases left between them. CDR3 length: 14 amino acids. Germline assignment: CDR1 LGHNT and CDR2 FRNRAP.

The chain employs TRBV5-4 and TRBJ1-6; TRBD1 matches 7 bases. The germline gives CDR1 SGHNT, CDR2 YYREEE (reference sequence). Losses at the gene ends were 4 bases for V and 7 bases for J; bases not matched to a gene: 8. CDR3 length: 15 amino acids. CDR3 amino acids: CASSRQGSENSPLHF. The CDR3 nucleotides are TGTGCCAGCAGCCGACAGGGCTCGGAAAATTCACCCCTCCACTTT.

The chain joins TRBV9 to TRBJ2-1; 12 bases map to TRBD1. V gave up 2 bases and J gave up 5 bases; unmatched junction bases: 2. This CDR3 region has 15 residues. Germline V gene lookup returns CDR1 SGDLS and CDR2 YYNGEE. The CDR3 protein is CASSVGQGANNEQFF. In nucleotides, the CDR3 is TGTGCCAGCAGCGTGGGACAGGGGGCCAACAATGAGCAGTTCTTC.